The 18 T cell receptor beta chains below all came from one sample that was sequenced in a study of cytomegalovirus exposure and HLA in healthy donors. 60 Vbeta and 13 Jbeta primers were used in PCR. Here immunoSEQ multiplex PCR was the method, and the copy in TCRdb shows in-frame clones only, minus some. The sample contains some 160,000 clones, 80% to 90% of which appear only once. Sequencing was done on a sample of PBMCs. These receptors were collected from a middle-aged woman in good health and CMV-seropositive.

The chain links TRBV28 to TRBJ1-2; maybe TRBD1 (6 bases). The germline gives CDR1 MDHEN, CDR2 SYDVKM. The CDR3 sequence is 15 residues long. V lost 3 bases and J lost 0, with 11 bases in between. This CDR3 reads CASSFRGGPNYGYTF. The DNA of the CDR3 is TGTGCCAGCAGTTTTAGGGGGGGTCCTAACTATGGCTACACCTTC.

The V gene is TRBV29-1, the J gene TRBJ2-7; TRBD1 is a possible D gene (6 bases). The length of the CDR3 is 12 residues. The V gene lost 7 bases and the J gene lost 0 bases, with 10 bases spanning the gap. Germline loops: CDR1 SQVTM, CDR2 ANQGSEA. The CDR3 coding sequence is TGCAGCGCAGGGGTTGGCTCCTACGAGCAGTACTTC. Translation gives CSAGVGSYEQYF.

The chain recombines TRBV10-2 with TRBJ1-4; 11 bases fit TRBD1. This CDR3 contains 15 residues. Germline trimming cut 4 bases from V and 7 bases from J; bases unmatched to any gene: 5. The germline V gene encodes CDR1 WSHSY and CDR2 SAAADI. In DNA form, the CDR3 reads TGCGCCAGCAGTGGATGGACAGGGGGCGGTGAAAAACTGTTTTTT. Protein sequence: CASSGWTGGGEKLFF.

This chain joins TRBV7-6 and TRBJ2-2; TRBD1 matches 9 bases. Germline V lookup: CDR1 SGHVS, CDR2 FNYEAQ. This CDR3 region has 15 residues. V was pared by 1 base and J by 3 bases, with 0 bases of the junction left unmatched. CDR3 sequence: CASSLGQGDTGELFF. As DNA, the CDR3 is TGTGCCAGCAGCTTAGGACAGGGGGACACCGGGGAGCTGTTTTTT.

The CDR3 DNA is TGTGCCTGGTCAAGGGACAGGCTGAGCTCCTATAATTCACCCCTCCACTTT. It is translated as CAWSRDRLSSYNSPLHF. The rearrangement uses TRBV30 and TRBJ1-6; 8 nucleotides align to TRBD1. Per the germline V gene, CDR1 is GTSNPN and CDR2 is SVGIG (reference sequence). This CDR3 region has 17 residues. V dropped 5 bases and J dropped 0; count of bases not matched to a gene: 9.

This clone is a singleton in its sample. The chain joins TRBV5-4 to TRBJ1-3, with a possible D match to TRBD1 (5 bases). The germline V gene has CDR1 SGHNT and CDR2 YYREEE (reference sequence). This CDR3 region has 17 residues. Trimming removed 1 base at V and 0 bases at J, with 14 bases between. The CDR3 nucleotides read TGTGCCAGCAGCTTGAGGGCAGGGAGGGGCTCTGGAAACACCATATATTTT. It yields the protein CASSLRAGRGSGNTIYF.

The chain combines TRBV6-6 with TRBJ1-1; D gene unclear. The CDR3 is 12 amino acids. Germline V gene data show CDR1 as MNHNY and CDR2 as SVGAGI (reference sequence). The V end was cut by 6 bases, the J end by 6 bases, with 11 bases between. CDR3 bases: TGTGCCAGCAGGGCGGGTTCCGCTGAAGCTTTCTTT. It is translated as CASRAGSAEAFF.

This chain links TRBV2 with TRBJ1-1, with TRBD1 identical over 10 bases. The V gene end was trimmed by 5 bases and the J gene end by 7 bases; junction bases not matched to a gene: 7. Per the germline V gene, CDR1 is SNHLY and CDR2 is FYNNEI. The length of the CDR3 is 14 residues. The CDR3: CASSTDRGRVEAFF. CDR3 DNA sequence: TGTGCCAGCAGTACTGACAGGGGGCGGGTTGAAGCTTTCTTT.

This chain joins TRBV19 and TRBJ2-3; D call uncertain. Germline CDR1 and CDR2: LNHDA and SQIVND (reference sequence). V gave up 6 bases and J gave up 6 bases, with 13 bases separating them. This CDR3 is built from 13 residues. The CDR3 nucleotides are TGTGCCAGTAGGCAGGTCACCTCGGATACGCAGTATTTT. Translated: CASRQVTSDTQYF.

The chain joins TRBV6-5 to TRBJ1-4; 9 nucleotides line up with TRBD1. V lost 6 bases and J lost 8; bases outside the gene matches: 7. The CDR3 is 14 amino acids. CDR1 is MNHEY, CDR2 SVGAGI, per germline. The CDR3 here is CASRQGTGREKLFF. The DNA for the CDR3 is TGTGCCAGCAGACAGGGGACAGGGAGAGAAAAACTGTTTTTT.

The chain uses TRBV5-6 and TRBJ1-5; maybe TRBD1 (5 bases). Germline V gene lookup returns CDR1 SGHDT and CDR2 YYEEEE. V lost 3 bases and J lost 7, with 14 bases in between. CDR3 size: 14 residues. The CDR3 spells CASSSRETGQPQHF. The CDR3 DNA is TGTGCCAGCAGCTCCAGGGAAACCGGGCAGCCCCAGCATTTT. Together with reference TRBV5-6 and TRBJ1-5, the CDR3 gives the full variable domain: DAGVTQSPTHLIKTRGQQVTLRCSPKSGHDTVSWYQQALGQGPQFIFQYYEEEERQRGNFPDRFSGHQFPNYSSELNVNALLLGDSALYLCASSSRETGQPQHFGDGTRLSIL.

The rearrangement links TRBV30 to TRBJ2-1; TRBD2 matches at 9 bases. The CDR3 is 16 residues long. Trimming cost V 2 bases and J 7 bases; bases outside gene matches: 12. Germline V gives CDR1 GTSNPN, CDR2 SVGIG (reference sequence). CDR3 bases: TGTGCCTGGAGTCCTGAGGTTAGCGGGAGCTGGAATGAGCAGTTCTTC. Translating it yields CAWSPEVSGSWNEQFF.

The chain uses TRBV5-1 and TRBJ1-6; perhaps TRBD1 as D (6 bases). V was clipped by 2 bases and J by 9 bases, with 9 bases between them. This CDR3 contains 13 residues. CDR1 and CDR2 from the germline V gene are SGHRS and YFSETQ. The CDR3 region has the DNA TGCGCCAGCAGCTTCGCACAGGGTTCACCCCTCCACTTT. It yields the protein CASSFAQGSPLHF.

The chain joins TRBV20-1 to TRBJ2-1; tentative D call: TRBD2 (6 bases). With 5 bases removed from V and 9 bases from J, the gap between germline ends came to 11 bases. The CDR3 length is 11 residues. CDR1 is DFQATT and CDR2 is SNEGSKA in the germline V gene (reference sequence). DNA of the CDR3: TGCAGTGCTGGCGGGGATAGTGAGCAGTTCTTC. Its protein product is CSAGGDSEQFF.

The chain carries TRBV30 and TRBJ1-1, with no clear D. V lost 8 bases and J 1 base, leaving 11 bases between the germline ends. Germline CDR1 reads GTSNPN; CDR2 reads SVGIG (reference sequence). The CDR3 is 12 amino acids. CDR3 sequence (DNA): TGTGCCGACAAACCCGGGAACACTGAAGCTTTCTTT. Protein: CADKPGNTEAFF.

The rearrangement uses TRBV5-1 and TRBJ1-4; D not resolved. Germline CDR1 and CDR2: SGHRS and YFSETQ. This CDR3 has 15 amino acids. Trimming took off 2 bases at V and 0 bases at J, with 8 bases between the two ends. CDR3 amino acids: CASSFGRATNEKLFF. CDR3 bases: TGCGCCAGCAGCTTCGGGAGAGCAACTAATGAAAAACTGTTTTTT. The entire variable domain, with the rest obtained from reference TRBV5-1 and TRBJ1-4, is as follows: KAGVTQTPRYLIKTRGQQVTLSCSPISGHRSVSWYQQTPGQGLQFLFEYFSETQRNKGNFPGRFSGRQFSNSRSEMNVSTLELGDSALYLCASSFGRATNEKLFFGSGTQLSVL.

This rearrangement joins TRBV7-2 to TRBJ2-2; D is perhaps TRBD2 (6 bases). Germline V gene data show CDR1 as SGHTA and CDR2 as FQGNSA. This CDR3 is 13 amino acids long. Trimming took off 8 bases at V and 4 bases at J, with 11 bases between the two ends. The CDR3 spells CASCWGVTGELFF. Here the CDR3 DNA reads TGTGCCAGCTGTTGGGGGGTCACCGGGGAGCTGTTTTTT.

The genes are TRBV7-8 and TRBJ2-1; D remains ambiguous. Trimming pared 5 bases from V and 3 bases from J, leaving 11 bases between. The germline gives CDR1 SGHVS, CDR2 FQNEAQ. The CDR3 has 14 amino acids. Here the CDR3 DNA reads TGTGCCAGCAGCCTCCTTACTAACTACAATGAGCAGTTCTTC. It translates to CASSLLTNYNEQFF.